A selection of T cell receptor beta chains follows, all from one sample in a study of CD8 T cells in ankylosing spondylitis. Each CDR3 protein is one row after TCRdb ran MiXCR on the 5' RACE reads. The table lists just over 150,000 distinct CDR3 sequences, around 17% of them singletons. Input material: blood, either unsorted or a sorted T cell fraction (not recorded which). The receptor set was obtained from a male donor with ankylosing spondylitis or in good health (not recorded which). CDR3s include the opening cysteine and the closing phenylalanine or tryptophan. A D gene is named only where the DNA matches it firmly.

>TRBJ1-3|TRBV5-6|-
CASSYRWIGPGNTIYF
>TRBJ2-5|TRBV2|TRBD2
CASPAHRLAEYQETQYF
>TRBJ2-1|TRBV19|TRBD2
CASSTPRTSGLSYNEQFF
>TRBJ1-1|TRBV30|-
CAWSDGVNTEAFF
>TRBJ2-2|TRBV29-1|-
CSVVDLLNTGELFF
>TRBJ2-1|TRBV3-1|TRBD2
CASSLPLGAGGFNEQFF
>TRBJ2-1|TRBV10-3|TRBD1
CAISERAGQGYNEQFF
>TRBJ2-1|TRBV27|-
CASSPPNRMGYNEQFF
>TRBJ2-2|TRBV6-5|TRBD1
CASSSGTGTTTGELFF
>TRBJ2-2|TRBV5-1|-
CASSLETAELFF
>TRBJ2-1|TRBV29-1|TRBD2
CSVGLSGRNSEQFF
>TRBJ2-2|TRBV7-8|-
CASELSWQGGSGELFF
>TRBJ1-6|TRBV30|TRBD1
CAWSLGTGRNSPLHF
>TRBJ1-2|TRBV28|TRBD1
CASREGQGGVGYTF
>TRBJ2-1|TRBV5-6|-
CASRRYYNEQFF
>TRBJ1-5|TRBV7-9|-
CASSLGVLNQPQHF
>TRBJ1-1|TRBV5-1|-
CASSLDGQPNTEAFF
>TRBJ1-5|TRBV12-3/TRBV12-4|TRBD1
CASSLTGSGPQHF
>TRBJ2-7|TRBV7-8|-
CASSAPDRGDEQYF
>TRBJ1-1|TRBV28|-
CASSLSRDPAEAFF
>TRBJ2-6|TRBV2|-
CASSQDGANVLTF
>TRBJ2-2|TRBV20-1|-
CSARDLLLRSNTGELFF
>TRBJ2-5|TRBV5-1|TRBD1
CASSPRTGPQETQYF
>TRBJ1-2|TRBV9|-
CASSKPPGDGYTF
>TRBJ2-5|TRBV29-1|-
CSLASAQETQYF
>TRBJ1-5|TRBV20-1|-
CSASQPRLLYQPQHF
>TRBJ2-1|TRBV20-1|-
CSAPEGQGSNNEQFF
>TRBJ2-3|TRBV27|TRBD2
CASSQQGGIAGVPDTQYF
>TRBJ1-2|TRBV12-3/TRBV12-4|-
CASGGSNYGYTF
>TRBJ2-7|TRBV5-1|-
CASSLNAGLPYEQYF
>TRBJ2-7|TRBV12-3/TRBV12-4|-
CASSLVGVGQYF
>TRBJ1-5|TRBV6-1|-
CAVGTTYSNQPQHF
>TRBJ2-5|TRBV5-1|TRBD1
CASSLGDRQETQYF
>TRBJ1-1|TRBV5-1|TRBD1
CASRADRGIYTEAFF
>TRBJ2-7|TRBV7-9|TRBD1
CASTFTGAGEQYF
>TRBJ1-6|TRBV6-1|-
CASRPGSHSSYNSPLHF